A selection of T cell receptor beta chains follows, all from one sample in a study of technical replicates of blood from a handful of donors. Clones were read by immunoSEQ multiplex PCR, and TCRdb kept only the in-frame ones, dropping some. The sample lists some 74,000 clones; just under 95% were seen once. The sequenced material came from T cells isolated from PBMCs. Receptor source: a human donor in good health. CDR3s include the opening cysteine and the closing phenylalanine or tryptophan. A D gene is named only where the DNA matches it firmly. The listing skips clone size in some rows; elsewhere it reads once, few, many or a size class.

d_call	clone_size	v_call	j_call	cdr3_aa	cdr3_nt
NA	NA	TRBV10-2	TRBJ2-5	CASKDPGSPETQYF	TGCGCCAGCAAGGACCCGGGGAGCCCCGAGACCCAGTACTTC
NA	NA	TRBV12-5	TRBJ2-3	CASLRQGQSTDTQYF	TGTGCTAGTCTGAGGCAAGGACAGTCCACAGATACGCAGTATTTT
NA	NA	TRBV11-2	TRBJ1-2	CASSLGARVIPGYTF	TGTGCCAGCAGCTTAGGTGCCAGGGTGATCCCTGGCTACACCTTC
TRBD1	NA	TRBV7-7	TRBJ2-2	CASRRTGDTGELFF	TGTGCTAGCAGGCGGACAGGGGACACCGGGGAGCTGTTTTTT
TRBD1	NA	TRBV19	TRBJ2-1	CASTGTGGVVGFF	TGTGCCAGTACCGGGACAGGGGGCGTCGTGGGGTTCTTC
TRBD2	NA	TRBV5-4	TRBJ2-7	CASSLRAGGPYEQYF	TGTGCCAGCAGCCTGAGGGCGGGGGGCCCCTACGAGCAGTACTTC
TRBD2	NA	TRBV19	TRBJ2-1	CASLGGSNEQFF	TGTGCCAGTCTCGGCGGGAGTAATGAGCAGTTCTTC
NA	NA	TRBV28	TRBJ1-2	CASSPLGWEGGYTF	TGTGCCAGCAGTCCCCTAGGATGGGAGGGTGGCTACACCTTC
NA	few	TRBV6-5	TRBJ2-3	CASSQTGYSTDTQYF	TGTGCCAGCAGCCAAACAGGGTATAGCACAGATACGCAGTATTTT
TRBD2	NA	TRBV5-1	TRBJ2-3	CASSPRTSGDTDTQYF	TGCGCCAGCAGCCCCCGGACTAGCGGGGACACAGATACGCAGTATTTT
TRBD2	once	TRBV7-2	TRBJ2-7	CASSLGLASHEQYF	TGTGCCAGCAGTCTGGGACTAGCTTCCCACGAGCAGTACTTC
NA	NA	TRBV7-8	TRBJ2-7	CASSLASSYEQYF	TGTGCCAGCAGCTTAGCCAGCTCCTACGAGCAGTACTTC
TRBD2	few	TRBV4-1	TRBJ2-4	CASSPSKTSGRGAYIQYF	TGCGCCAGCAGCCCCTCGAAGACTAGCGGGAGAGGAGCATACATTCAGTACTTC
TRBD2	few	TRBV5-6	TRBJ2-1	CASSILAGEQFF	TGTGCCAGCAGCATTTTAGCGGGTGAGCAGTTCTTC
TRBD1	NA	TRBV7-9	TRBJ2-3	CASSSPGQGFSQYF	TGTGCCAGCAGCTCTCCGGGACAGGGGTTCTCGCAGTATTTT
NA	NA	TRBV19	TRBJ2-5	CASSYRTKETQYF	TGTGCCAGTAGTTACAGGACCAAAGAGACCCAGTACTTC
NA	once	TRBV4-1	TRBJ2-7	CASSQENRLESYEQYF	TGCGCCAGCAGCCAAGAAAATAGGCTGGAGAGCTACGAGCAGTACTTC
TRBD1	NA	TRBV15	TRBJ1-2	CATSRDTGGYGYTF	TGTGCCACCAGCAGAGATACAGGGGGCTATGGCTACACCTTC
NA	NA	TRBV9	TRBJ2-1	CASSPLGTGSYNEQFF	TGTGCCAGCAGCCCCCTTGGTACAGGGTCCTACAATGAGCAGTTCTTC
TRBD2	NA	TRBV27	TRBJ2-7	CASSPTPRDLGLAERKNYEQYF	TGTGCCAGCAGCCCTACCCCGCGAGACTTAGGACTAGCGGAAAGAAAGAACTACGAGCAGTACTTC
TRBD2	NA	TRBV29-1	TRBJ2-1	CSVAGSSGANEQFF	TGCAGCGTTGCGGGGTCCAGCGGGGCCAATGAGCAGTTCTTC
NA	NA	TRBV27	TRBJ2-7	CASSLTDSYEQYF	TGTGCCAGCAGCTTGACAGATTCCTACGAGCAGTACTTC
TRBD2	NA	TRBV7-9	TRBJ2-1	CASSFRGPGGLAIDEQFF	TGTGCCAGCAGCTTCAGGGGTCCCGGAGGACTAGCAATCGATGAGCAGTTCTTC
NA	NA	TRBV30	TRBJ2-7	CAYLQGVSYEQYF	TGTGCCTACCTACAGGGTGTGTCCTACGAGCAGTACTTC
TRBD1	NA	TRBV29-1	TRBJ2-1	CSEGTGGWNEQFF	TGCAGCGAAGGGACAGGGGGCTGGAATGAGCAGTTCTTC
TRBD2	NA	TRBV9	TRBJ2-3	CASSPLAGYSTDTQYF	TGTGCCAGCAGCCCTCTAGCGGGATATAGCACAGATACGCAGTATTTT
NA	NA	TRBV7-8	TRBJ2-7	CASTPDYEQYF	TGTGCCAGCACCCCAGACTACGAGCAGTACTTC
NA	NA	TRBV4-1	TRBJ2-7	CASSLGLDPYEQYF	TGCGCCAGCAGCCTAGGACTCGACCCCTACGAGCAGTACTTC
TRBD2	NA	TRBV4-3	TRBJ2-2	CASSQGQGAGGPPGELFF	TGCGCCAGCAGCCAAGGGCAAGGAGCGGGAGGGCCTCCCGGGGAGCTGTTTTTT
NA	NA	TRBV4-1	TRBJ1-2	CASSQVPGSVGYGYTF	TGCGCCAGCAGCCAAGTACCGGGGAGTGTGGGTTATGGCTACACCTTC
TRBD2	NA	TRBV11-2	TRBJ2-5	CASSGGTKETQYF	TGTGCCAGCAGCGGCGGGACTAAAGAGACCCAGTACTTC
NA	NA	TRBV6-6	TRBJ2-7	CASNNPSRAYEQYF	TGTGCCAGCAACAACCCTTCACGGGCCTACGAGCAGTACTTC
TRBD1	once	TRBV7-7	TRBJ2-1	CASSPRQGPVGVYNEQFF	TGTGCTAGCAGCCCAAGACAGGGGCCGGTGGGGGTTTACAATGAGCAGTTCTTC
NA	NA	TRBV19	TRBJ2-1	CASSGGYLNEQFF	TGTGCCAGTAGTGGGGGCTACCTCAATGAGCAGTTCTTC
TRBD2	NA	TRBV5-4	TRBJ2-3	CASSFQGGITDTQYF	TGTGCCAGCAGCTTTCAGGGAGGGATCACAGATACGCAGTATTTT
TRBD2	NA	TRBV25-1	TRBJ2-5	CASSVSGRLGQETQYF	TGTGCCAGCAGTGTTAGCGGGAGGCTAGGGCAAGAGACCCAGTACTTC
NA	NA	TRBV7-3	TRBJ2-2	CASSLILGGGRGVPNTGELFF	TGTGCCAGCAGCTTAATATTGGGGGGGGGCAGGGGAGTCCCGAACACCGGGGAGCTGTTTTTT
NA	NA	TRBV27	TRBJ2-7	CASKNDRSYEQYF	TGTGCCAGCAAGAACGACAGATCCTACGAGCAGTACTTC
NA	NA	TRBV5-4	TRBJ1-5	CASSLIGQPQHF	TGTGCCAGCAGCTTAATCGGTCAGCCCCAGCATTTT
NA	NA	TRBV5-1	TRBJ1-4	CASSLGRDSHEKLFF	TGCGCCAGCAGCTTGGGGAGGGACTCCCATGAAAAACTGTTTTTT